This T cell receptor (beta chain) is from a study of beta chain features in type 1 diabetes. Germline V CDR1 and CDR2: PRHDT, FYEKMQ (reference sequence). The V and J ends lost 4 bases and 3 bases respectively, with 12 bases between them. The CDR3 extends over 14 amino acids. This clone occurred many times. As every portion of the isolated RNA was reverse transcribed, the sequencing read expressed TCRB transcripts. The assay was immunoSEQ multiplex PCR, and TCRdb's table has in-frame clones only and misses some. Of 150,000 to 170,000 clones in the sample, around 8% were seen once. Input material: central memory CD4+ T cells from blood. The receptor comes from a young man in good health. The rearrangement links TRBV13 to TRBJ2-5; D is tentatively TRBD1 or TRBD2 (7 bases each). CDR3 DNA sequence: TGTGCCAGCAGCTCAGGGGGGACTAAAGAGACCCAGTACTTC. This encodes CASSSGGTKETQYF.